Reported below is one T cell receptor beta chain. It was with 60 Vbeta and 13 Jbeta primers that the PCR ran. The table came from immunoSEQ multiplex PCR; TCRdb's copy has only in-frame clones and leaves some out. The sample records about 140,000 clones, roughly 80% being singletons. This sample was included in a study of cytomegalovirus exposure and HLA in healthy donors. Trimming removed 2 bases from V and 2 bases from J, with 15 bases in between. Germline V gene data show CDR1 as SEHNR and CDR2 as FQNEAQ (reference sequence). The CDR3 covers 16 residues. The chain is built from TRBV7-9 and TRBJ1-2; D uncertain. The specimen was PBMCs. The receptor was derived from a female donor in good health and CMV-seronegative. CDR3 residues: CASSLMMSSGNYGYTF. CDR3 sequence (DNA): TGTGCCAGCAGCTTAATGATGTCCTCCGGGAACTATGGCTACACCTTC. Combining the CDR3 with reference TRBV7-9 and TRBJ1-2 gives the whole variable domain DTGVSQNPRHKITKRGQNVTFRCDPISEHNRLYWYRQTLGQGPEFLTYFQNEAQLEKSRLLSDRFSAERPKGSFSTLEIQRTEQGDSAMYLCASSLMMSSGNYGYTFGSGTRLTVV.